The T cell receptor beta chain described here comes from a study of blood T cell repertoires in COVID-19. Trimming removed 7 bases at V and 5 bases at J, with 9 bases between. This CDR3 has 12 residues. The table came from immunoSEQ multiplex PCR; TCRdb's copy has only in-frame clones and leaves some out. The sample has 250,000 to 300,000 clones, roughly 90% seen once. The chain employs TRBV12-3 or TRBV12-4 and TRBJ2-1; D is unresolved. Sequencing was done on a sample of peripheral blood. The source of this sequence is a woman between 40 and 50 years old who had recovered from COVID-19. Written as DNA, the CDR3 is TGTGCCAGCAAGTCCGCTAACAATGAGCAGTTCTTC. Translated, it gives CASKSANNEQFF.